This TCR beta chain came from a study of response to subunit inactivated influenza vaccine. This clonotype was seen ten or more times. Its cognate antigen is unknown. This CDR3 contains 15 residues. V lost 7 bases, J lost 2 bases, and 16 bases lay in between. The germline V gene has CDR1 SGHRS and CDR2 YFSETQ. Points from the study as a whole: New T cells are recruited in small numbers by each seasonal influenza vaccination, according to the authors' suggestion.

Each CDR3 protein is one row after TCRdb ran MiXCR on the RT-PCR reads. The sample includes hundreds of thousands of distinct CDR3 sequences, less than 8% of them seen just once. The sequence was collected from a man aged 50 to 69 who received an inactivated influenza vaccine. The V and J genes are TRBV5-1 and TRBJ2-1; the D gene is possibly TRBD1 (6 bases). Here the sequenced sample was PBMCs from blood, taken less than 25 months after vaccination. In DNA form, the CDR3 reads TGCGCCAGCGGGACCGGGACAATAACCTACAATGAGCAGTTCTTC. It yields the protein CASGTGTITYNEQFF.